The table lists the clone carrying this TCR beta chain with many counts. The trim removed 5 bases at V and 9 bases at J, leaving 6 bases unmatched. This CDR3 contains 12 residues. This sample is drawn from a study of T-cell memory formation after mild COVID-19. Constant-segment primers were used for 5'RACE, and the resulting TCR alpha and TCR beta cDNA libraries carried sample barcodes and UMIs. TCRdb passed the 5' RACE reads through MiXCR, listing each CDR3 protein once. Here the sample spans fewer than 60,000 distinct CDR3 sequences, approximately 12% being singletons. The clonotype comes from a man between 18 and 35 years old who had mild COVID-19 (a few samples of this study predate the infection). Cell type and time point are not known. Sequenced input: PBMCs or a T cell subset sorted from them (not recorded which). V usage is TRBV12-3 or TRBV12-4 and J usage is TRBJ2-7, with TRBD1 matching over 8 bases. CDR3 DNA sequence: TGTGCCAGCAGTACCAGGGGGCACGGGCAGTACGTC. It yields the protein CASSTRGHGQYV.